Listed here are 29 T cell receptor beta chains from one sample, sequenced in a study of blood T cell repertoires in COVID-19. Libraries were prepared by immunoSEQ multiplex PCR; TCRdb keeps only in-frame clonotypes and omits some of them. The data hold about 170,000 clones, with 65% to 85% observed a single time. The sample comprised peripheral blood. The receptors originated from an older man with active or convalescent COVID-19.

This clone has only one observation. This chain connects TRBV6-5 to TRBJ1-2, with 7 positions matching TRBD1. V shed 6 bases and J 3 bases; nucleotides not matched to a gene: 7. The germline gives CDR1 MNHEY, CDR2 SVGAGI. The CDR3 spans 14 residues. The chain's CDR3 is CASSAQGGYYGYTF. For the CDR3, the DNA is TGTGCCAGCAGCGCGCAGGGGGGTTACTATGGCTACACCTTC.

The chain joins TRBV6-5 to TRBJ2-5, with 9 nucleotides matching TRBD2. V was pared by 5 bases and J by 2 bases, with 3 bases of the junction left unmatched. The CDR3 covers 14 residues. Germline values: CDR1 MNHEY, CDR2 SVGAGI. This CDR3 reads CASSPGLAQETQYF. CDR3 bases: TGTGCCAGCAGTCCCGGACTAGCGCAAGAGACCCAGTACTTC.

The CDR3 nucleotides read TGCAGCGTTGAAACCACCTTAATCGGCACCGGGGAGCTGTTTTTT. It specifies CSVETTLIGTGELFF. This rearrangement joins TRBV29-1 to TRBJ2-2; the D is unclear. Germline V CDR1 and CDR2: SQVTM, ANQGSEA. The V end lost 2 bases, the J end lost 4 bases, and 14 bases lay between the germline ends. The CDR3 has 15 amino acids.

The genes are TRBV19 and TRBJ1-6, with TRBD1 matching over 8 bases. CDR1 and CDR2 (germline): LNHDA, SQIVND (reference sequence). V gave up 9 bases and J gave up 5 bases; unmatched junction bases: 9. This CDR3 is 15 amino acids long. The CDR3 protein is CASKNRGQDNSPLHF. The CDR3 DNA reads as TGTGCCAGCAAAAACAGGGGACAGGATAATTCACCCCTCCACTTT.

This chain uses TRBV28 with TRBJ2-2; TRBD1 matches 7 bases. V dropped 5 bases and J dropped 4; count of bases not matched to a gene: 13. Germline loops: CDR1 MDHEN, CDR2 SYDVKM. CDR3 length equals 17 residues. CDR3 residues: CASSAKRGRFVTGELFF. As DNA, the CDR3 is TGTGCCAGCAGTGCCAAGAGGGGGCGGTTCGTCACCGGGGAGCTGTTTTTT. Full variable domain (outside the CDR3, taken from reference TRBV28 and TRBJ2-2): DVKVTQSSRYLVKRTGEKVFLECVQDMDHENMFWYRQDPGLGLRLIYFSYDVKMKEKGDIPEGYSVSREKKERFSLILESASTNQTSMYLCASSAKRGRFVTGELFFGEGSRLTVL.

The V call is TRBV6-2 or TRBV6-3, the J call TRBJ2-1; the D is unclear. Trimming shortened V by 2 bases and J by 0 bases, and 11 bases separated the two germline ends. CDR3 length: 16 residues. Per germline, CDR1 MNHEY and CDR2 SVGEGT. The CDR3 loop is CASSYSLSSSYNEQFF. In nucleotides, the CDR3 is TGTGCCAGCAGTTACAGTCTGAGTAGCTCCTACAATGAGCAGTTCTTC.

The genes are TRBV11-2 and TRBJ2-3; tentatively, D is TRBD1 (5 bases). Germline V gene data show CDR1 as SGHAT and CDR2 as FQNNGV. The CDR3 length is 15 residues. Trimming removed 1 base at V and 6 bases at J, with 14 bases between. In DNA form, the CDR3 reads TGTGCCAGCAGCTTAGCAAGGGGCTCCGCGGATACGCAGTATTTT. Amino acids: CASSLARGSADTQYF.

The table lists this clone with a few counts. The V gene is TRBV7-9, the J gene TRBJ2-3; D remains ambiguous. Trimming removed 3 bases from V and 3 bases from J, with 4 bases in between. The germline gives CDR1 SEHNR, CDR2 FQNEAQ (reference sequence). The CDR3 totals 12 residues. CDR3 residues: CASSFPTDTQYF. The CDR3 nucleotides are TGTGCCAGCAGCTTCCCTACAGATACGCAGTATTTT.

The chain employs TRBV10-1 and TRBJ1-1; maybe TRBD1 (5 bases). V lost 5 bases and J lost 5, with 9 bases in between. Germline V gives CDR1 WNHNN, CDR2 SYGVQD (reference sequence). The CDR3 spans 12 residues. Written as DNA, the CDR3 is TGCGCCAGCAGTCAGGGAAGAACTGAAGCTTTCTTT. Its protein is CASSQGRTEAFF.

The V gene is TRBV24-1, the J gene TRBJ1-2; no firm D call. This CDR3 comprises 13 residues. Germline V gene lookup returns CDR1 KGHDR and CDR2 SFDVKD. Trimming removed 3 bases from V and 5 bases from J, with 9 bases in between. The CDR3 DNA sequence: TGTGCCACCAGTGATCCGACAAGTTATGGCTACACCTTC. Translation: CATSDPTSYGYTF.

The chain carries TRBV30 and TRBJ1-5; 12 positions agree with TRBD1. The CDR3 extends over 15 amino acids. CDR1 and CDR2 from the germline V gene are GTSNPN and SVGIG (reference sequence). V trimming: 3 bases; J trimming: 6 bases; junction bases outside the gene matches: 6. For the CDR3, the DNA is TGTGCCTGGAGCTTGGGACAGGGGGCAGCTCAGCCCCAGCATTTT. It translates to CAWSLGQGAAQPQHF.

The table lists this clone with a few counts. The CDR3 spells CASSLRDMRGQPQHF. CDR3 bases: TGTGCCAGCAGCCTAAGGGACATGAGGGGGCAGCCCCAGCATTTT. The chain joins TRBV6-6 to TRBJ1-5; the D gene is possibly TRBD1 (6 bases). The CDR3 spans 15 residues. CDR1 and CDR2 (germline): MNHNY, SVGAGI (reference sequence). Trimming cost V 6 bases and J 7 bases, with 19 bases left between them.

This chain connects TRBV7-2 to TRBJ1-6; 11 bases fit TRBD1. The CDR3 is made up of 15 amino acids. The V gene's germline CDR1 is SGHTA and CDR2 FQGNSA. After removal of 6 bases from V and 9 bases from J, the junction contained 7 bases not matched to a gene. The CDR3 sequence is CASSLTGQGVSPLHF. CDR3 DNA sequence: TGTGCCAGCAGTTTAACGGGACAGGGGGTTTCACCCCTCCACTTT.

This clone was counted between two and nine times. The V gene is TRBV23-1, the J gene TRBJ1-6; no definite D call. TRBV23-1 counts as an open reading frame of uncertain function. Trimming removed 3 bases from V and 7 bases from J, with 16 bases in between. CDR3 length: 16 amino acids. The CDR3 bases are TGCGCCAGCAGTCACCCGCCTTGGTCCCGGAATTCACCCCTCCACTTT. This codes for CASSHPPWSRNSPLHF.

There are a few counts of this clone. This chain links TRBV6-6 with TRBJ1-1; the D is unclear. The CDR3 is made up of 13 amino acids. With 6 bases removed from V and 4 bases from J, the gap between germline ends came to 12 bases. The germline V gene has CDR1 MNHNY and CDR2 SVGAGI (reference sequence). CDR3 nucleotide sequence: TGTGCCAGCAGAACAGACCCTACCACTGAAGCTTTCTTT. It is translated as CASRTDPTTEAFF.

Here the CDR3 DNA reads TGTGCCAGCAGCGCGTACAGCGGGAACACTGAAGCTTTCTTT. It codes for CASSAYSGNTEAFF. V usage is TRBV25-1 and J usage is TRBJ1-1; D not certain. Germline V CDR1 and CDR2: MGHDK, SYGVNS. The CDR3 extends over 14 amino acids. Trimming removed 6 bases from V and 1 base from J, with 12 bases in between.

This CDR3 is CASSLGPDRGSSYNSPLHF. The CDR3 DNA follows: TGTGCCAGCAGCTTAGGTCCGGACAGAGGTAGCTCCTATAATTCACCCCTCCACTTT. The chain carries TRBV13 and TRBJ1-6; D possibly corresponds to TRBD1 (6 bases). Per germline, CDR1 PRHDT and CDR2 FYEKMQ (reference sequence). This CDR3 is built from 19 residues. The V gene lost 0 bases and the J gene lost 0 bases, with 15 bases spanning the gap. The full variable domain, rest sourced from reference TRBV13 and TRBJ1-6, is AAGVIQSPRHLIKEKRETATLKCYPIPRHDTVYWYQQGPGQDPQFLISFYEKMQSDKGSIPDRFSAQQFSDYHSELNMSSLELGDSALYFCASSLGPDRGSSYNSPLHFGNGTRLTVT.

This rearrangement joins TRBV18 to TRBJ1-1; 8 bases fit TRBD1. Germline V gene lookup returns CDR1 KGHSH and CDR2 LQKENI. The CDR3 is 14 amino acids. The ends lost 1 base at V and 3 bases at J; junction bases unmatched: 1. The CDR3, as DNA: TGTGCCAGCTCACCACTACAGGGGGACACTGAAGCTTTCTTT. Translated, it gives CASSPLQGDTEAFF.

This chain joins TRBV3-1 (or the pseudogene TRBV3-2) and TRBJ2-6; the D gene is possibly TRBD2 (5 bases). The V gene lost 3 bases and the J gene lost 4 bases, with 7 bases spanning the gap. Germline V gives CDR1 LGHDT, CDR2 YNNKEL (reference sequence). CDR3 size: 14 residues. The CDR3 here is CASSQGRGANVLTF. DNA for the CDR3: TGTGCCAGCAGCCAGGGGAGAGGGGCCAACGTCCTGACTTTC.

This chain links TRBV4-1 with TRBJ2-1; TRBD2 agrees at 10 bases. Looked up from germline, CDR1 is MGHRA and CDR2 is YSYEKL. The CDR3 spans 16 residues. With 1 base clipped from V and 2 bases from J, the junction kept 2 bases outside the gene matches. CDR3 sequence: CASSQAGLATYNEQFF. CDR3 DNA sequence: TGCGCCAGCAGCCAAGCGGGACTAGCGACCTACAATGAGCAGTTCTTC.

The chain is built from TRBV6-5 and TRBJ1-1; D not certain. V was shortened by 1 base and J by 4 bases, with 13 bases between the two germline ends. The CDR3 length is 15 residues. Looked up from germline, CDR1 is MNHEY and CDR2 is SVGAGI. CDR3 DNA: TGTGCCAGCAGTTACTGGGCAGCCTCGAGCACTGAAGCTTTCTTT. Protein: CASSYWAASSTEAFF.

The V gene is TRBV6-5, the J gene TRBJ2-7, with 10 bases fitting TRBD1. CDR1 and CDR2 from the germline V gene are MNHEY and SVGAGI. Trimming removed 9 bases from V and 7 bases from J; junction bases left unmatched: 15. The CDR3 totals 15 residues. The CDR3 nucleotides read TGTGCCAGTGTGGGGGGGGGACAGGGGCCGAGGGAGCAGTACTTC. Protein: CASVGGGQGPREQYF.

The chain joins TRBV11-2 to TRBJ2-7; D is possibly TRBD1 (5 bases). The CDR3 consists of 14 residues. Germline V gene lookup returns CDR1 SGHAT and CDR2 FQNNGV. The V and J ends lost 5 bases and 0 bases respectively, with 11 bases between them. Here the CDR3 reads CASSRQPSSYEQYF. CDR3 bases: TGTGCCAGCAGCAGACAGCCGAGCTCCTACGAGCAGTACTTC.

This clone was seen once. The CDR3 is CASSVGGTGALGGYTF. The CDR3 bases are TGTGCCAGCAGCGTAGGTGGGACAGGGGCCCTGGGCGGCTACACCTTC. V usage is TRBV9 and J usage is TRBJ1-2; TRBD1 matches 10 bases. This CDR3 comprises 16 residues. CDR1 is SGDLS, CDR2 YYNGEE, per germline. V shed 0 bases, J shed 8 bases, and the junction held 10 bases outside the gene matches.

V is TRBV7-3 and J is TRBJ2-2; D is perhaps TRBD2 (6 bases). V lost 2 bases to trimming and J lost 0 bases, with 10 bases between them. CDR1 and CDR2 (germline): SGHTA, FQGTGA. The CDR3 is 16 amino acids. For the CDR3, the DNA is TGTGCCAGCAGCTTAGGAGGGCCCGCGAACACCGGGGAGCTGTTTTTT. It specifies CASSLGGPANTGELFF.

The chain carries TRBV4-1 and TRBJ1-2; 9 nucleotides line up with TRBD1. V dropped 1 base and J dropped 6; count of bases not matched to a gene: 18. The CDR3 consists of 19 residues. Germline CDR1 reads MGHRA; CDR2 reads YSYEKL. CDR3 in amino acids: CASSQALGSTGGALNGYTF. DNA of the CDR3: TGCGCCAGCAGCCAAGCGCTTGGATCCACAGGGGGCGCATTGAATGGCTACACCTTC.

The chain couples TRBV4-2 to TRBJ1-2; D is possibly TRBD1 (5 bases). The CDR3 contains 14 residues. Trimming took 1 base from V and 4 from J, leaving 10 bases between them. Germline V CDR1 and CDR2: LGHNA, YNFKEQ. The CDR3 sequence is CASSQGEGAYGYTF. The CDR3 bases are TGTGCCAGCAGCCAAGGTGAAGGGGCCTATGGCTACACCTTC.

The V call is TRBV15, the J call TRBJ2-7; D possibly corresponds to TRBD2 (6 bases). V shed 8 bases and J shed 0 bases, with 20 bases lying between them. Germline V gene sequence: CDR1 LNHNV, CDR2 YYDKDF (reference sequence). The CDR3 is 16 amino acids. The CDR3 reads CATAFELAGSSYEQYF. Written as DNA, the CDR3 is TGTGCCACCGCATTTGAGCTTGCGGGATCCTCCTACGAGCAGTACTTC.

The rearrangement joins TRBV9 to TRBJ2-1; 7 positions agree with TRBD1. Germline V gene data show CDR1 as SGDLS and CDR2 as YYNGEE. With 3 bases clipped from V and 3 bases from J, the junction kept 6 bases outside the gene matches. CDR3 size: 15 residues. The CDR3 loop is CASSERGLIYNEQFF. The CDR3 DNA is TGTGCCAGCAGCGAAAGGGGGCTAATCTACAATGAGCAGTTCTTC. Using reference TRBV9 and TRBJ2-1 for the parts outside the CDR3, the full variable domain is DSGVTQTPKHLITATGQRVTLRCSPRSGDLSVYWYQQSLDQGLQFLIQYYNGEERAKGNILERFSAQQFPDLHSELNLSSLELGDSALYFCASSERGLIYNEQFFGPGTRLTVL.